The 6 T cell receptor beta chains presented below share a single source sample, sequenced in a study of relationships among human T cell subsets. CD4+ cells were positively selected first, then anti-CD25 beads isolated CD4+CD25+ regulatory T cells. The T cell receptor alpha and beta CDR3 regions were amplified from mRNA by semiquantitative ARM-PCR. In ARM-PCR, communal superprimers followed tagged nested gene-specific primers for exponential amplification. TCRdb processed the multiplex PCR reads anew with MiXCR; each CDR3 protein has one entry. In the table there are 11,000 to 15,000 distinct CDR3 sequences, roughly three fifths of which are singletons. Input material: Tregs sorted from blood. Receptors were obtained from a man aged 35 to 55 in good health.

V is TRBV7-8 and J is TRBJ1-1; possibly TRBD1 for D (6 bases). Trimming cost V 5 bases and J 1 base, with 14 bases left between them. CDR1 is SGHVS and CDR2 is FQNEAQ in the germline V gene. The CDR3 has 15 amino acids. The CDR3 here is CASSAWDTSNTEAFF. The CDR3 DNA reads TGTGCCAGCAGCGCCTGGGACACCTCGAACACTGAAGCTTTCTTT.

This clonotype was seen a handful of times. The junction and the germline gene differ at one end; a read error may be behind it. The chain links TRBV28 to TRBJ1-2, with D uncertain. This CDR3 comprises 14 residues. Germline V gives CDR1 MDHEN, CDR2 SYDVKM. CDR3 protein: CASWTPRAAYGYTF. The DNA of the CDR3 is TGTGCCAGCTGGACTCCCCGGGCAGCTTATGGGTACACCTTC.

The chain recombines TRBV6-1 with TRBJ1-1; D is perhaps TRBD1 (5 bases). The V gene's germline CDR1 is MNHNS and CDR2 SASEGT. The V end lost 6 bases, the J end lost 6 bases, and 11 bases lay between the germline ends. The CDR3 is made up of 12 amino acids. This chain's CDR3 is CASSRDFAEAFF. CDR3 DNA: TGTGCCAGCAGCCGGGACTTCGCTGAAGCTTTCTTT.

The CDR3 DNA follows: TGTGCCAGCAGTGTAAGCTCCCCTGAGGACAGTTTTCTTGAAGCTTTCTTT. Its protein product is CASSVSSPEDSFLEAFF. V and J are TRBV28 and TRBJ1-1; TRBD1 might be the D (6 bases). V was clipped by 5 bases and J by 7 bases, with 26 bases between them. Looked up from germline, CDR1 is MDHEN and CDR2 is SYDVKM. This CDR3 region has 17 residues.

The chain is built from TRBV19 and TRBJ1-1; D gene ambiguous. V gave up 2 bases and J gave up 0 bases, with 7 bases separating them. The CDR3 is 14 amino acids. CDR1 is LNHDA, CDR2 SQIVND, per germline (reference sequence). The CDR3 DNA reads TGTGCCAGTAGTATACTTGACGTGAACACTGAAGCTTTCTTT. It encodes CASSILDVNTEAFF.

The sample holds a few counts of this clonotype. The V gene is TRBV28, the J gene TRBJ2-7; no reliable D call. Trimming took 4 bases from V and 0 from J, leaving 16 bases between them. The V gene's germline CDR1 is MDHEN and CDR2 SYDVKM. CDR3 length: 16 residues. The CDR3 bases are TGTGCCAGCAGTTCTTTCTTTGGTCCGAGCTCCTACGAGCAGTACTTC. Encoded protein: CASSSFFGPSSYEQYF.